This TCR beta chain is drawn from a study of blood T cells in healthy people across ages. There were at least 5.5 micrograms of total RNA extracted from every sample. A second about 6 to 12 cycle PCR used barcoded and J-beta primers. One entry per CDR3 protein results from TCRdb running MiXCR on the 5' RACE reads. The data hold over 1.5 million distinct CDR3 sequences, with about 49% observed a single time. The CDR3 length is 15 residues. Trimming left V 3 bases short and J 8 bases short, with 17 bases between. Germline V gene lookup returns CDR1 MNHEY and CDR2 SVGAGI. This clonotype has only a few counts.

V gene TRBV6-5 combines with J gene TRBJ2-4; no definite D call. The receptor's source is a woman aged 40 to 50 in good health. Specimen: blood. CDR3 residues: CASSYGLRGEHIQYF. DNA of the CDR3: TGTGCCAGCAGTTATGGGTTGAGAGGCGAACACATTCAGTACTTC.